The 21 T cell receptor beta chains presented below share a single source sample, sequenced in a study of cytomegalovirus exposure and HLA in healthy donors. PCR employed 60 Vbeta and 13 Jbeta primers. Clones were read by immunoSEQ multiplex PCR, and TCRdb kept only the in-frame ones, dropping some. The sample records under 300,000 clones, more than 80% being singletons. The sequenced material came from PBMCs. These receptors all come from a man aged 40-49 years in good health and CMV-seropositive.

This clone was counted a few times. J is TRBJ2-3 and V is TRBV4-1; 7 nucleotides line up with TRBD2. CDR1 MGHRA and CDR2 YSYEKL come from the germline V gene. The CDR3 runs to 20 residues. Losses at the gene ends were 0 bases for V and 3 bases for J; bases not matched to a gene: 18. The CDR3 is CASSQEGGLPAGTKTDTQYF. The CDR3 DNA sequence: TGCGCCAGCAGCCAAGAGGGGGGACTGCCAGCGGGAACCAAGACAGATACGCAGTATTTT.

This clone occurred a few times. CDR3: CASSDNTDTQYF. In DNA form, the CDR3 reads TGTGCCAGCAGTGACAACACAGATACGCAGTATTTT. This chain links TRBV2 with TRBJ2-3, with D uncertain. The CDR3 totals 12 residues. CDR1 is SNHLY and CDR2 is FYNNEI in the germline V gene. The germline V and J ends were trimmed by 3 bases and 2 bases, with 3 bases remaining between them.

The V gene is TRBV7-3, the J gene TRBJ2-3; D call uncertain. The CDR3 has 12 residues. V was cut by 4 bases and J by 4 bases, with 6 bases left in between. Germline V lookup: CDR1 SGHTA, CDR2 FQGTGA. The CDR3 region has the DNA TGTGCCAGCAGCTCGGAGTCAGATACGCAGTATTTT. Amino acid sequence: CASSSESDTQYF.

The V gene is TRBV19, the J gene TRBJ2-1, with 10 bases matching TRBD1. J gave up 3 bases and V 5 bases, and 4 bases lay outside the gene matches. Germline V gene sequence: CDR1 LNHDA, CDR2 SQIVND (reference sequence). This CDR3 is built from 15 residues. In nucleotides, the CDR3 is TGTGCCAGTAGTCCCGACAGGGGGCTCTACAATGAGCAGTTCTTC. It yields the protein CASSPDRGLYNEQFF.

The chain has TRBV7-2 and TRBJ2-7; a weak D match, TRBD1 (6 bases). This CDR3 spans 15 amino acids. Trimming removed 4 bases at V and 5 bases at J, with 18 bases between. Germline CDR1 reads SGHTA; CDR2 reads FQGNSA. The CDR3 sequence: CASSSGLAGVDEQYF. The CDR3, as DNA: TGTGCCAGCAGCTCCGGGCTAGCAGGGGTGGACGAGCAGTACTTC.

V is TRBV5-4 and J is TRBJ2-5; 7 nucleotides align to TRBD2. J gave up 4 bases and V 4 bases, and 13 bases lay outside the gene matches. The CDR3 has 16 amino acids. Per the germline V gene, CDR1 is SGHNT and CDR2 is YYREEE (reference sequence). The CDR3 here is CASSPLLAPNGETQYF. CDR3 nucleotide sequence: TGTGCCAGCAGCCCCCTACTAGCGCCGAATGGAGAGACCCAGTACTTC. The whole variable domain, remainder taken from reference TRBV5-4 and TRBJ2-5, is ETGVTQSPTHLIKTRGQQVTLRCSSQSGHNTVSWYQQALGQGPQFIFQYYREEENGRGNFPPRFSGLQFPNYSSELNVNALELDDSALYLCASSPLLAPNGETQYFGPGTRLLVL.

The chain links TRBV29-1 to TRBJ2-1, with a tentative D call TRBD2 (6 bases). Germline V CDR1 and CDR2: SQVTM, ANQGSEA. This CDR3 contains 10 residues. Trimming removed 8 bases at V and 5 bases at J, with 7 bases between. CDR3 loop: CSCGDNEQFF. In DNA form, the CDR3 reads TGCAGCTGCGGGGACAATGAGCAGTTCTTC.

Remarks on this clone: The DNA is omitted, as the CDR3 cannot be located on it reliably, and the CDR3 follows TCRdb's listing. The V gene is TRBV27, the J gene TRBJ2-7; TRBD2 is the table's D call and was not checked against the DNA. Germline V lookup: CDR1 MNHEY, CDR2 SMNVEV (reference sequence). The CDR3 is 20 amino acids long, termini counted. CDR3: CASSLSSVRASGRVSYEQYF.

The CDR3 loop is CASTLDRASNQPQHF. The CDR3 DNA sequence: TGTGCCAGTACTCTGGACAGGGCAAGCAATCAGCCCCAGCATTTT. The rearrangement uses TRBV19 and TRBJ1-5; 8 nucleotides align to TRBD1. Germline lookup yields CDR1 LNHDA and CDR2 SQIVND (reference sequence). The J segment lost 1 base and the V segment lost 7 bases, leaving 6 bases of the junction unmatched. CDR3 length: 15 amino acids.

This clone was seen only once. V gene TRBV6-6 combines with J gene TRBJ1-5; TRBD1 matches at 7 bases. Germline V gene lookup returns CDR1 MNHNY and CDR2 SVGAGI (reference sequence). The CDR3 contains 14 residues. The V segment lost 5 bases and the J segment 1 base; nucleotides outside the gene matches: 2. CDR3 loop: CASSAGGSNQPQHF. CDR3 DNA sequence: TGTGCCAGCAGTGCAGGGGGAAGCAATCAGCCCCAGCATTTT.

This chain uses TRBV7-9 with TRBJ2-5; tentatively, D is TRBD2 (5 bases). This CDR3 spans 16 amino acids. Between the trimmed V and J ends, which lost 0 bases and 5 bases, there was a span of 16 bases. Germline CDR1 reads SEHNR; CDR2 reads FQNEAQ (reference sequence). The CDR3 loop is CASSLAAGGRLETQYF. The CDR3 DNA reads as TGTGCCAGCAGCTTAGCGGCGGGTGGCCGTCTGGAGACCCAGTACTTC.

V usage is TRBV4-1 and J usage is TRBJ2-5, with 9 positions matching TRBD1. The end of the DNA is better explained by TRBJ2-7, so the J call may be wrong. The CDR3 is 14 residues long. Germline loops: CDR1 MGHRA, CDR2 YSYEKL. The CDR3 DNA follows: TGCGCCAGCAGCCTAGCCGGGACAGGGACCGAGCAGTACTTC. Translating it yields CASSLAGTGTEQYF.

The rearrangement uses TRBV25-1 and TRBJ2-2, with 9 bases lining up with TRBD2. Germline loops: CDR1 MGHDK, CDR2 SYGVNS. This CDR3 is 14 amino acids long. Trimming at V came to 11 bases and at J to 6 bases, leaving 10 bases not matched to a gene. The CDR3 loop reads CAARNSGRSGELFF. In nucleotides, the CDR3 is TGTGCCGCCCGGAACAGCGGGAGGTCCGGGGAGCTGTTTTTT.

Here the CDR3 reads CASSAPGQGSDEQYF. CDR3 in DNA: TGTGCCAGCAGCGCACCGGGACAGGGGTCGGACGAGCAGTACTTC. The gene calls are TRBV5-6 and TRBJ2-7, with 10 bases fitting TRBD1. The CDR3 spans 15 residues. The V segment lost 4 bases and the J segment 5 bases; nucleotides outside the gene matches: 9. The germline gives CDR1 SGHDT, CDR2 YYEEEE.

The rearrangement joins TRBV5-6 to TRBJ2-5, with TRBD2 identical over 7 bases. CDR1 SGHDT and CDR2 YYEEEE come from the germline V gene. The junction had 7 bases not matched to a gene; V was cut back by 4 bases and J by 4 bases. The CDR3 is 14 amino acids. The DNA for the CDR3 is TGTGCCAGCAGCCCTGCAGGGAGGGCAGAGACCCAGTACTTC. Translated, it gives CASSPAGRAETQYF.

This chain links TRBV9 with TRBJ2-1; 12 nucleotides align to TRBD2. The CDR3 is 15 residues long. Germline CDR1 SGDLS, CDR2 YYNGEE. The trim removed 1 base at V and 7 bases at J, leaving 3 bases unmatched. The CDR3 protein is CASSVSLAGGNEQFF. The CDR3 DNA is TGTGCCAGCAGCGTATCCCTAGCGGGAGGGAATGAGCAGTTCTTC.

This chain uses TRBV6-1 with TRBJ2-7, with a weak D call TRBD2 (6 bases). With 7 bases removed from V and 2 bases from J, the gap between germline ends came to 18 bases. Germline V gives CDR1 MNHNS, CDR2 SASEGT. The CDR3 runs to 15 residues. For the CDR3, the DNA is TGTGCCAGCACAGGGACTCCCCCGAGCACCTACGAGCAGTACTTC. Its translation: CASTGTPPSTYEQYF.

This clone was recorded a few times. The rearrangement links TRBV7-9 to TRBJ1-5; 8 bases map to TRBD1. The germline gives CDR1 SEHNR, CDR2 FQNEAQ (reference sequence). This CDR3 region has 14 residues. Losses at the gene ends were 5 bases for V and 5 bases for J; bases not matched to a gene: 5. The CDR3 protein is CASSTQGAHQPQHF. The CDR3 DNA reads TGTGCCAGCAGCACTCAGGGGGCTCATCAGCCCCAGCATTTT. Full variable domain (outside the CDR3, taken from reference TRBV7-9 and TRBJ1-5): DTGVSQNPRHKITKRGQNVTFRCDPISEHNRLYWYRQTLGQGPEFLTYFQNEAQLEKSRLLSDRFSAERPKGSFSTLEIQRTEQGDSAMYLCASSTQGAHQPQHFGDGTRLSIL.

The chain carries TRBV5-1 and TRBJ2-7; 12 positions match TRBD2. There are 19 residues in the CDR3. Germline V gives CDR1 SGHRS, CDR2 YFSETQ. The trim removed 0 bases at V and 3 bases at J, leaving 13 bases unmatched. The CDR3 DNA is TGCGCCAGCAGCTTGGGACCCCTAGCGGGAGGGCCACCTGACTACGAGCAGTACTTC. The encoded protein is CASSLGPLAGGPPDYEQYF.

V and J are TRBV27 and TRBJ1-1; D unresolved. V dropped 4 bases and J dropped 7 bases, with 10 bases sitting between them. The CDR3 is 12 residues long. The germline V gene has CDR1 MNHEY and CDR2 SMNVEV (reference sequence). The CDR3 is CASSSPPGEAFF. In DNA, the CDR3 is TGTGCCAGCAGTTCACCCCCGGGTGAAGCTTTCTTT.

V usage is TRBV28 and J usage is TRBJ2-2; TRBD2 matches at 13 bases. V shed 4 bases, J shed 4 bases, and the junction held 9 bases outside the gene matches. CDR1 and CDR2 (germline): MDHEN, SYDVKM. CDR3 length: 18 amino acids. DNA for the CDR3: TGTGCCAGCAGTTACCTTACTCGGACTAGCGGGAGCACCGGGGAGCTGTTTTTT. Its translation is CASSYLTRTSGSTGELFF.